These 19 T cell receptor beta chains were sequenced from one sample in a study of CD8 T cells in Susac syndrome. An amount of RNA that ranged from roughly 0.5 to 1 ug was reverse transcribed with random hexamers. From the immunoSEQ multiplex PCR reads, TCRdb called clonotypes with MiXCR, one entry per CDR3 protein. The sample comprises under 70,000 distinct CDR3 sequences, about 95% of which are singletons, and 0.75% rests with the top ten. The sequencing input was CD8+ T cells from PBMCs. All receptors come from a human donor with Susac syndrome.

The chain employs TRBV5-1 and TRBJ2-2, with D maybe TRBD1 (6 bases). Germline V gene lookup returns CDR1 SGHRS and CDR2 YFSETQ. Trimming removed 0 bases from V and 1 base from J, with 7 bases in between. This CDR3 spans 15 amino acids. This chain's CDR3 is CASSLEQGNTGELFF. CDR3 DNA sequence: TGCGCCAGCAGCTTGGAACAGGGGAACACCGGGGAGCTGTTTTTT.

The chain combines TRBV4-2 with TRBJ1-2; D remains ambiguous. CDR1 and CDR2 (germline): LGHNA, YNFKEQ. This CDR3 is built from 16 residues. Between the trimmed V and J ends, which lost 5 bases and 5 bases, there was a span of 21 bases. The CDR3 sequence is CASSSGLHLGWYGYTF. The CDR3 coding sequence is TGTGCCAGCAGCTCTGGGCTACATCTTGGTTGGTATGGCTACACCTTC.

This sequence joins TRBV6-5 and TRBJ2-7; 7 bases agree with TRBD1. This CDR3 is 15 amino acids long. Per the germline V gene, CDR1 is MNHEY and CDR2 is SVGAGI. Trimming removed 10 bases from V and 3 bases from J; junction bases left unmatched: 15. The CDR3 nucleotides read TGTGCCACCCGACAACCCGACAGGGCGATCTACGAGCAGTACTTC. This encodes CATRQPDRAIYEQYF.

CDR3 in amino acids: CASSPGGSEQYF. CDR3 DNA: TGTGCCAGCAGTCCCGGAGGTAGCGAGCAGTACTTC. The chain has TRBV12-3 or TRBV12-4 and TRBJ2-7; TRBD2 is a possible D gene (5 bases). The CDR3 is made up of 12 amino acids. Trimming took off 5 bases at V and 6 bases at J, with 11 bases between the two ends.

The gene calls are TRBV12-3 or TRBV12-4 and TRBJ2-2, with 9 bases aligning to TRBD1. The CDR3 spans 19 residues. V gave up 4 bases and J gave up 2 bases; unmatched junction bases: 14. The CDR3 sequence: CASSSPPPGQGFNTGELFF. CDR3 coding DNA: TGTGCCAGCAGTTCCCCGCCCCCGGGACAGGGATTTAACACCGGGGAGCTGTTTTTT.

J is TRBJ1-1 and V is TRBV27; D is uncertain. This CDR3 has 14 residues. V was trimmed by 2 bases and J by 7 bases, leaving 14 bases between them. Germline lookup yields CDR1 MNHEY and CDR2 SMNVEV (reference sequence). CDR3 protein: CASSLATRSNEAFF. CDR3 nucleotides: TGTGCCAGCAGTTTAGCGACCCGGTCGAATGAAGCTTTCTTT.

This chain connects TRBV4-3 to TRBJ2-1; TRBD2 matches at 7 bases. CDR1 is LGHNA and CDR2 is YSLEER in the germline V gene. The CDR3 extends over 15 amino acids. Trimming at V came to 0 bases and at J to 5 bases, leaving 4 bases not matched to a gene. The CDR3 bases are TGCGCCAGCAGCCAAGATGGACTAGAGGACAATGAGCAGTTCTTC. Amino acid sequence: CASSQDGLEDNEQFF.

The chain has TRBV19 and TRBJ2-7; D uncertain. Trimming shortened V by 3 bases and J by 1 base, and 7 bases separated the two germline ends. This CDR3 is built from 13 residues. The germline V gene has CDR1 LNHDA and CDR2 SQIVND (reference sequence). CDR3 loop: CASSMVLSYEQYF. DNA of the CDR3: TGTGCCAGTAGTATGGTACTATCCTACGAGCAGTACTTC.

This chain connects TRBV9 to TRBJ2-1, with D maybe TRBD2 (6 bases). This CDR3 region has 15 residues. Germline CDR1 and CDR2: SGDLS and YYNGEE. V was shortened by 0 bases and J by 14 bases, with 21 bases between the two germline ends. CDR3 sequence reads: CASSVGDGVGRGEFF. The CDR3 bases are TGTGCCAGCAGCGTAGGAGACGGGGTCGGACGCGGGGAGTTCTTC. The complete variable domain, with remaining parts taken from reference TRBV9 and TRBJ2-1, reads DSGVTQTPKHLITATGQRVTLRCSPRSGDLSVYWYQQSLDQGLQFLIQYYNGEERAKGNILERFSAQQFPDLHSELNLSSLELGDSALYFCASSVGDGVGRGEFFGPGTRLTVL.

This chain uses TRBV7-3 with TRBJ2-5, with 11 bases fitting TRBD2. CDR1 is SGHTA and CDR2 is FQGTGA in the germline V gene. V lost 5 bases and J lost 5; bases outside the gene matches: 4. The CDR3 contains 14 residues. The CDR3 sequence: CASSPTSGEETQYF. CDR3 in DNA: TGTGCCAGCAGCCCGACTAGCGGGGAGGAGACCCAGTACTTC. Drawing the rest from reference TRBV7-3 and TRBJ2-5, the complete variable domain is GAGVSQTPSNKVTEKGKYVELRCDPISGHTALYWYRQSLGQGPEFLIYFQGTGAADDSGLPNDRFFAVRPEGSVSTLKIQRTERGDSAVYLCASSPTSGEETQYFGPGTRLLVL.

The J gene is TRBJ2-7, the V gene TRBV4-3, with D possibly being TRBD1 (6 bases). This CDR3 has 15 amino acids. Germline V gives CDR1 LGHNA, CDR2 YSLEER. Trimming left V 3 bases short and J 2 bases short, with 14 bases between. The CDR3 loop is CASSQDSPGPYEQYF. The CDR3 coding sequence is TGCGCCAGCAGCCAGGACAGCCCAGGGCCCTACGAGCAGTACTTC.

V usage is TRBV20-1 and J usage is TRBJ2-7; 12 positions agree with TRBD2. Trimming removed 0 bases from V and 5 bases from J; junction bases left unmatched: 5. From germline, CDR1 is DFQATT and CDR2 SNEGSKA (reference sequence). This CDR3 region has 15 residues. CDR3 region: CSARDRTSGVHEQYF. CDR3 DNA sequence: TGCAGTGCTAGAGACCGGACTAGCGGGGTTCACGAGCAGTACTTC.

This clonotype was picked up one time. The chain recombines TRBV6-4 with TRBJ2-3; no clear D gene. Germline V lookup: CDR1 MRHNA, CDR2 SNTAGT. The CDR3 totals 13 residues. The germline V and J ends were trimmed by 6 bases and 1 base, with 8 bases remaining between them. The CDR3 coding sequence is TGTGCCAGCAGGCGCGCTGGCACAGATACGCAGTATTTT. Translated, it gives CASRRAGTDTQYF.

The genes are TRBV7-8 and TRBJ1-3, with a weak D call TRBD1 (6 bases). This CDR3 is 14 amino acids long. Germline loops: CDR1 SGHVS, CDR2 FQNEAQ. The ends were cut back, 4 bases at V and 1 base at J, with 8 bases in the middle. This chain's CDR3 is CASSSGESGNTIYF. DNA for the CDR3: TGTGCCAGCAGCTCAGGGGAATCTGGAAACACCATATATTTT.

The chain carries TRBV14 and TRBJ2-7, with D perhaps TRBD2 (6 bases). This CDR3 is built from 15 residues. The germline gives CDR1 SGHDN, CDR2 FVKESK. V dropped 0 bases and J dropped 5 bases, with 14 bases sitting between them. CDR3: CASSQEGWGDHEQYF. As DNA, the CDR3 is TGTGCCAGCAGCCAAGAGGGATGGGGGGATCACGAGCAGTACTTC.

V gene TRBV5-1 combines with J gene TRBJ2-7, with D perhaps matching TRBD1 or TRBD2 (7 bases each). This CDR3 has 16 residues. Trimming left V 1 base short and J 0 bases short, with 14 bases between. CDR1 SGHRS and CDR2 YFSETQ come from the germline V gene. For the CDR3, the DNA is TGCGCCAGCAGCTTGCGCGGGGGACAGAACTCCTACGAGCAGTACTTC. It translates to CASSLRGGQNSYEQYF.

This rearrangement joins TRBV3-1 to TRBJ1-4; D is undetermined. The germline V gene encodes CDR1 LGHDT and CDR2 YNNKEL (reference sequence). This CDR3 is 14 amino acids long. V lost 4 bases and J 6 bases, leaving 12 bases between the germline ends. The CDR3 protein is CASSPEWTHEKLFF. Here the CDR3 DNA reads TGTGCCAGCAGCCCAGAATGGACGCATGAAAAACTGTTTTTT.

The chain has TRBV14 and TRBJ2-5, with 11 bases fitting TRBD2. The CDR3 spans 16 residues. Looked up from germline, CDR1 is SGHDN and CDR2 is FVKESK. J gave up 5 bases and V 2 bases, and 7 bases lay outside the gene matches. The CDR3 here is CASSQFSGGALETQYF. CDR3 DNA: TGTGCCAGCAGCCAATTTAGCGGGGGGGCCTTGGAGACCCAGTACTTC.

This CDR3 is CASSRGTSGGYQETQYF. The CDR3, as DNA: TGTGCCAGCAGCCGCGGGACTAGCGGGGGGTACCAAGAGACCCAGTACTTC. This sequence joins TRBV3-1 and TRBJ2-5; TRBD2 matches at 15 bases. Losses at the gene ends were 4 bases for V and 0 bases for J; bases not matched to a gene: 3. CDR3 length equals 17 residues. Germline loops: CDR1 LGHDT, CDR2 YNNKEL (reference sequence).